Listed here are 14 T cell receptor beta chains from one sample, sequenced in a study of human T cells and chemical hapten exposure. TCRdb fed the RACE reads into MiXCR, producing one record per CDR3 protein. The profile shows tens of thousands of distinct CDR3 sequences, around 9.9% of them singletons. This sample's time point: pre-sensitization, week 0. The treatment denotes: therapeutic diphenylcyclopropenone sensitization with weekly scalp DPC. The specimen comprised whole blood, sampled in connection with sensitization to the hapten diphenylcyclopropenone (DPC). These receptors were obtained from a woman in her 50s with alopecia areata. Some clones in this sample may be carry-over from other donors' samples.

The table lists this clonotype with many counts. The chain links TRBV19 to TRBJ2-1; possibly TRBD1 for D (6 bases). This CDR3 spans 15 amino acids. V was clipped by 4 bases and J by 6 bases, with 16 bases between them. Germline V CDR1 and CDR2: LNHDA, SQIVND (reference sequence). The CDR3 spells CASSTSTGLLNEQFF. The DNA of the CDR3 is TGTGCCAGTAGTACCTCGACAGGATTGCTCAATGAGCAGTTCTTC.

This clonotype came up many times. The chain couples TRBV29-1 to TRBJ1-2; D not certain. The length of the CDR3 is 11 residues. Germline V gene sequence: CDR1 SQVTM, CDR2 ANQGSEA. V lost 3 bases to trimming and J lost 2 bases, with 4 bases between them. In DNA, the CDR3 is TGCAGCGTTGAGCAAAACTATGGCTACACCTTC. Protein: CSVEQNYGYTF.

This chain joins TRBV27 and TRBJ2-7; 9 bases map to TRBD2. This CDR3 region has 15 residues. Germline assignment: CDR1 MNHEY and CDR2 SMNVEV (reference sequence). J was trimmed by 2 bases and V by 5 bases; bases with no gene match: 7. The chain's CDR3 is CASSKPGLATYEQYF. The CDR3 DNA reads as TGTGCCAGCAGTAAACCGGGACTAGCCACCTACGAGCAGTACTTC.

This clonotype occurred many times. The CDR3 sequence is CASRENSGISGANVLTF. The CDR3 DNA reads TGTGCCAGCAGAGAGAACTCAGGGATCTCTGGGGCCAACGTCCTGACTTTC. This chain connects TRBV7-8 to TRBJ2-6; TRBD1 might be the D (5 bases). The CDR3 runs 17 residues. The V end lost 6 bases, the J end lost 0 bases, and 15 bases lay between the germline ends. Germline V gene sequence: CDR1 SGHVS, CDR2 FQNEAQ. Using reference TRBV7-8 and TRBJ2-6 for the parts outside the CDR3, the full variable domain is GAGVSQSPRYKVAKRGQDVALRCDPISGHVSLFWYQQALGQGPEFLTYFQNEAQLDKSGLPSDRFFAERPEGSVSTLKIQRTQQEDSAVYLCASRENSGISGANVLTFGAGSRLTVL.

This clonotype was detected ten times or more. This chain uses TRBV6-5 with TRBJ2-7; maybe TRBD2 (6 bases). V was pared by 4 bases and J by 11 bases, with 18 bases between. CDR1 is MNHEY, CDR2 SVGAGI, per germline. The CDR3 spans 13 residues. CDR3 sequence: CASSSRDSKREYF. The CDR3 bases are TGTGCCAGCAGTTCCCGGGACTCCAAACGGGAGTACTTC.

The sample holds many counts of this clonotype. V gene TRBV7-8 combines with J gene TRBJ2-1; D ambiguous. This CDR3 region has 14 residues. The V end was cut by 5 bases, the J end by 3 bases, with 11 bases between. The germline CDR1 and CDR2 sequences are SGHVS and FQNEAQ. In DNA, the CDR3 is TGTGCCAGCAGCGCCGGCGCTGGCTACAATGAGCAGTTCTTC. Amino acid sequence: CASSAGAGYNEQFF.

This clonotype came up a few times. This chain joins TRBV29-1 and TRBJ2-1; possible D gene TRBD2, 6 bases. Trimming stripped 5 bases from V and 4 bases from J, with 15 bases between. The germline V gene has CDR1 SQVTM and CDR2 ANQGSEA. The length of the CDR3 is 14 residues. The chain's CDR3 is CSVPAGHPYNEQFF. The DNA for the CDR3 is TGCAGCGTTCCCGCGGGGCATCCTTACAATGAGCAGTTCTTC.

Many counts were recorded for this clonotype. The chain uses TRBV4-2 and TRBJ1-3; D is undetermined. Per the germline V gene, CDR1 is LGHNA and CDR2 is YNFKEQ. V lost 0 bases, J lost 3 bases, and 15 bases lay in between. The CDR3 covers 17 residues. CDR3 protein: CASSQDPSAGSGNTIYF. The CDR3 coding sequence is TGTGCCAGCAGCCAAGATCCCAGTGCTGGTAGTGGAAACACCATATATTTT.

The V and J genes are TRBV7-2 and TRBJ1-4, with D unclear. In germline, CDR1 is SGHTA, CDR2 FQGNSA. The length of the CDR3 is 15 residues. Trimming stripped 5 bases from V and 6 bases from J, with 16 bases between. The CDR3 bases are TGTGCCAGCAGCCCTTGGGAGGCGCGAGATGAAAAACTGTTTTTT. Its translation: CASSPWEARDEKLFF.

The V gene is TRBV27, the J gene TRBJ2-3, with D possibly TRBD1 on 6 matching bases. V lost 0 bases, J lost 7 bases, and 8 bases lay in between. CDR1 and CDR2 from the germline V gene are MNHEY and SMNVEV (reference sequence). The CDR3 has 13 residues. This chain's CDR3 is CASSLSRGNTQYF. CDR3 bases: TGTGCCAGCAGTTTATCGAGGGGGAATACGCAGTATTTT.

This clonotype appeared many times. The CDR3: CSARGGASYGYTF. DNA for the CDR3: TGCAGTGCTAGAGGCGGGGCTAGCTATGGCTACACCTTC. The rearrangement links TRBV20-1 to TRBJ1-2, with D possibly TRBD1 on 5 matching bases. Between the trimmed V and J ends, which lost 1 base and 4 bases, there was a span of 10 bases. Germline-derived CDR1 and CDR2 are DFQATT and SNEGSKA (reference sequence). This CDR3 contains 13 residues.

This clonotype was counted at least ten times. V usage is TRBV10-3 and J usage is TRBJ2-7; 9 bases line up with TRBD1. Germline V gives CDR1 ENHRY, CDR2 SYGVKD. The V and J ends lost 6 bases and 5 bases, in that order; junction bases with no gene match: 8. The CDR3 is made up of 14 amino acids. CDR3 nucleotide sequence: TGTGCCATCAGCGAAGCGGGACAGGGTCACGAGCAGTACTTC. Translation: CAISEAGQGHEQYF.

Ten or more counts support this clonotype. The rearrangement joins TRBV19 to TRBJ2-1; TRBD2 matches at 8 bases. Germline V lookup: CDR1 LNHDA, CDR2 SQIVND (reference sequence). The CDR3 extends over 16 amino acids. With 1 base clipped from V and 5 bases from J, the junction kept 7 bases outside the gene matches. The CDR3 DNA sequence: TGTGCCAGTAGTATAGTGGCCAGGACTAGCCACAATGAGCAGTTCTTC. Its protein product is CASSIVARTSHNEQFF.

Many counts were recorded for this clonotype. This chain joins TRBV18 and TRBJ1-5, with 8 bases lining up with TRBD1. The ends lost 4 bases at V and 5 bases at J; junction bases unmatched: 7. Per germline, CDR1 KGHSH and CDR2 LQKENI. The CDR3 contains 15 residues. CDR3 in DNA: TGTGCCAGCTCACGCGGACAGGGAGGAGATCAGCCCCAGCATTTT. Its translation is CASSRGQGGDQPQHF.